The next 18 T cell receptor beta chains were all read from a single sample in a study of shared clonotypes between healthy human individuals. TCRdb's copy holds only in-frame clones and misses some; the assay was immunoSEQ multiplex PCR. The sample holds about 1.1 million clones, approximately 80% seen once. The sample comprised memory CD4+ T cells from PBMCs. As to subset: CD45RA-negative fraction. Receptors originate from a man aged 18 to 30 in good health. Some clones in this sample may be carry-over from other donors' samples.

This clone was seen more than once but under ten times. V usage is TRBV6-5 and J usage is TRBJ1-1; D uncertain. CDR1 MNHEY and CDR2 SVGAGI come from the germline V gene. The CDR3 is 11 amino acids. V was clipped by 6 bases and J by 7 bases, with 9 bases between them. The CDR3 nucleotides read TGTGCCAGCAGCCCCGGTGGTGAAGCTTTCTTT. Protein: CASSPGGEAFF.

The table lists this clone with a count of one. The sample has other DNA sequences that encode this CDR3 too. This chain joins TRBV6-5 and TRBJ1-2; D is unclear. Germline CDR1 is MNHEY and CDR2 is SVGAGI. The V end was cut by 6 bases, the J end by 1 base, with 9 bases between. CDR3 length equals 13 residues. The CDR3 sequence is CASRPTGNYGYTF. The CDR3, as DNA: TGTGCCAGCAGGCCGACTGGTAACTATGGCTACACCTTC.

This chain joins TRBV7-8 and TRBJ2-7; 8 bases are a match to TRBD1. Looked up from germline, CDR1 is SGHVS and CDR2 is FQNEAQ. V lost 3 bases to trimming and J lost 3 bases; unmatched junction nucleotides: 16. CDR3 length: 18 residues. This chain's CDR3 is CASSFQGADLLANYEQYF. CDR3 in DNA: TGTGCCAGCAGCTTCCAGGGGGCGGATCTTCTTGCGAACTACGAGCAGTACTTC.

This clone was detected ten times or more. V is TRBV5-1 and J is TRBJ1-2; 7 positions match TRBD1. Germline V gene lookup returns CDR1 SGHRS and CDR2 YFSETQ. V was pared by 4 bases and J by 7 bases, with 7 bases of the junction left unmatched. This CDR3 has 13 amino acids. The CDR3 DNA reads TGCGCCAGCAGCGATACAGGGGTAGGTGGCTACACCTTC. Protein: CASSDTGVGGYTF.

The sample holds a few counts of this clone. The J gene is TRBJ1-1, the V gene TRBV11-2; D not certain. The CDR3 consists of 12 residues. The V gene's germline CDR1 is SGHAT and CDR2 FQNNGV. Trimming removed 0 bases at V and 8 bases at J, with 7 bases between. Here the CDR3 reads CASSLDRWEAFF. The CDR3 coding sequence is TGTGCCAGCAGCTTAGACAGATGGGAAGCTTTCTTT.

The rearrangement joins TRBV6-5 to TRBJ2-3; 7 bases line up with TRBD1. J gave up 4 bases and V 2 bases, and 6 bases lay outside the gene matches. This CDR3 region has 15 residues. The germline V gene has CDR1 MNHEY and CDR2 SVGAGI. The DNA for the CDR3 is TGTGCCAGCAGTTACGAGGGACAGAGCCCAGATACGCAGTATTTT. This translates into CASSYEGQSPDTQYF.

This clone was observed a single time. The gene calls are TRBV6-5 and TRBJ2-3; 7 nucleotides align to TRBD1. Germline CDR1 reads MNHEY; CDR2 reads SVGAGI. V dropped 1 base and J dropped 9; count of bases not matched to a gene: 4. The CDR3 is 13 residues long. The CDR3 region is CASSYFTGETQYF. In nucleotides, the CDR3 is TGTGCCAGCAGTTACTTCACAGGGGAGACGCAGTATTTT.

The sample holds many counts of this clone. The chain combines TRBV9 with TRBJ2-6; D remains unclear. The length of the CDR3 is 15 residues. Per the germline V gene, CDR1 is SGDLS and CDR2 is YYNGEE. Trimming pared 4 bases from V and 0 bases from J, leaving 8 bases between. The CDR3 region has the DNA TGTGCCAGCAGCCCTCTGGCCTCTGGGGCCAACGTCCTGACTTTC. Its protein product is CASSPLASGANVLTF.

The V call is TRBV2, the J call TRBJ2-7; 8 nucleotides agree with TRBD2. Losses at the gene ends were 0 bases for V and 4 bases for J; bases not matched to a gene: 5. CDR3 length equals 15 residues. The V gene's germline CDR1 is SNHLY and CDR2 FYNNEI. The CDR3 loop is CASSEAGRGNYEQYF. The CDR3 DNA is TGTGCCAGCAGTGAAGCCGGGAGGGGTAATTACGAGCAGTACTTC.

This clone came up many times. The chain uses TRBV28 and TRBJ1-5; 7 positions agree with TRBD1. Trimming cost V 5 bases and J 2 bases; bases outside gene matches: 6. This CDR3 spans 15 amino acids. The germline gives CDR1 MDHEN, CDR2 SYDVKM. CDR3 sequence: CASSTRQGGNQPQHF. CDR3 coding DNA: TGTGCCAGCAGTACTAGACAGGGCGGCAATCAGCCCCAGCATTTT. The variable domain in full, with the rest retrieved from reference TRBV28 and TRBJ1-5, is DVKVTQSSRYLVKRTGEKVFLECVQDMDHENMFWYRQDPGLGLRLIYFSYDVKMKEKGDIPEGYSVSREKKERFSLILESASTNQTSMYLCASSTRQGGNQPQHFGDGTRLSIL.

This clone showed up just once. The CDR3 region has the DNA TGTGCCACCAGCAGGGACAGGTTGGGCACTGAAGCTTTCTTT. This codes for CATSRDRLGTEAFF. The chain has TRBV15 and TRBJ1-1; 7 bases match TRBD1. Trimming at V came to 3 bases and at J to 4 bases, leaving 5 bases not matched to a gene. There are 14 residues in the CDR3. Germline lookup yields CDR1 LNHNV and CDR2 YYDKDF (reference sequence). The full variable domain, with the rest looked up from reference TRBV15 and TRBJ1-1, is DAMVIQNPRYQVTQFGKPVTLSCSQTLNHNVMYWYQQKSSQAPKLLFHYYDKDFNNEADTPDNFQSRRPNTSFCFLDIRSPGLGDTAMYLCATSRDRLGTEAFFGQGTRLTVV.

The chain joins TRBV19 to TRBJ1-3; D gene unclear. The V end lost 1 base, the J end lost 7 bases, and 8 bases lay between the germline ends. The CDR3 runs to 13 residues. Germline values: CDR1 LNHDA, CDR2 SQIVND (reference sequence). The CDR3, as DNA: TGTGCCAGTAGTATAGCGGACGGGAACACCATATATTTT. Protein product: CASSIADGNTIYF.

The chain joins TRBV7-2 to TRBJ2-2; D unclear. Trimming removed 3 bases from V and 2 bases from J, with 10 bases in between. Germline V gene lookup returns CDR1 SGHTA and CDR2 FQGNSA. The CDR3 loop spans 15 amino acids. The CDR3: CASSFLTLNTGELFF. In nucleotides, the CDR3 is TGTGCCAGCAGCTTTTTGACTCTAAACACCGGGGAGCTGTTTTTT.

The chain combines TRBV7-9 with TRBJ2-7, with 7 bases fitting TRBD1. The ends lost 11 bases at V and 4 bases at J; junction bases unmatched: 11. The CDR3 is 13 residues long. CDR1 and CDR2 from the germline V gene are SEHNR and FQNEAQ (reference sequence). The CDR3 protein is CAGGIPGGYEQYF. CDR3 sequence (DNA): TGTGCCGGGGGAATCCCAGGGGGATACGAGCAGTACTTC. Together with reference TRBV7-9 and TRBJ2-7, the CDR3 gives the full variable domain: DTGVSQNPRHKITKRGQNVTFRCDPISEHNRLYWYRQTLGQGPEFLTYFQNEAQLEKSRLLSDRFSAERPKGSFSTLEIQRTEQGDSAMYLCAGGIPGGYEQYFGPGTRLTVT.

The CDR3 is CASSLQGQLFF. The CDR3 DNA is TGTGCCAGCTCGTTACAGGGTCAACTGTTTTTT. The chain employs TRBV18 and TRBJ1-4; D is perhaps TRBD1 (6 bases). Germline V lookup: CDR1 KGHSH, CDR2 LQKENI. Trimming removed 6 bases from V and 12 bases from J, with 11 bases in between. CDR3 length: 11 residues.

J is TRBJ2-2 and V is TRBV5-4; D is ambiguous. The CDR3 runs 16 residues. V gave up 4 bases and J gave up 4 bases, with 17 bases separating them. The germline CDR1 and CDR2 sequences are SGHNT and YYREEE (reference sequence). CDR3 in amino acids: CASSPLGAQGTGELFF. The CDR3 DNA follows: TGTGCCAGCAGCCCCCTAGGCGCCCAAGGCACCGGGGAGCTGTTTTTT.

A remark on this clone: This clone may be a read error of a much larger clone one base away. Other DNA sequences of this sample code for an identical CDR3. The V gene is TRBV7-2, the J gene TRBJ1-2; D uncertain. Germline CDR1 reads SGHTA; CDR2 reads FQGNSA. This CDR3 region has 12 residues. V gave up 2 bases and J gave up 5 bases, with 6 bases separating them. The CDR3 DNA reads as TGTGCCAGCAGCTTACTGGGGTATGGCTACACCTTC. Residues: CASSLLGYGYTF.

This sequence joins TRBV9 and TRBJ2-5; either TRBD1 or TRBD2 may supply D (6 bases each). The germline V gene has CDR1 SGDLS and CDR2 YYNGEE. V shed 2 bases and J shed 5 bases, with 19 bases lying between them. This CDR3 spans 16 amino acids. The CDR3 reads CASSVTSLLGGETQYF. CDR3 coding DNA: TGTGCCAGCAGCGTTACCTCCCTACTAGGGGGGGAGACCCAGTACTTC.